This is a list of T cell receptor beta chains from one sample in a study of regulatory T cells in long-lasting Graves disease. One entry per CDR3 protein, called by TCRdb with MiXCR from the multiplex PCR reads. The sample consists of hundreds of thousands of distinct CDR3 sequences, about 16% of them appearing once. These sequences were also reported in another study, on T cells in Graves' hyperthyroidism and ophthalmopathy.

The input for sequencing was peripheral blood mononuclear cells (PBMCs), taken at new diagnosis, from a patient treated with antithyroid drugs. Receptor source: a man between 18 and 35 years old with Graves disease. CDR3s leave out the opening cysteine and the closing phenylalanine or tryptophan. The listing skips clone size in some rows; elsewhere it reads once, few, many or a size class.

clone_size,j_call,v_call,cdr3_aa
many,TRBJ2-1,TRBV28,ASGHEQF
many,TRBJ2-1,TRBV5-6,ASSLALAGGPFGYEQF
many,.,TRBV7-9,ASSLLGEGETQY
many,TRBJ2-1,TRBV12-3/TRBV12-4,ASSFEVSGDNNEQF
many,TRBJ2-5,TRBV2,ARGQETQY
many,TRBJ2-7,TRBV27,ASSLVGNYEQY
few,TRBJ2-1,TRBV5-6,ASSPGGTAYNEQF
.,TRBJ2-3,TRBV9,ASSLEEREIVDTQY
few,TRBJ2-5,TRBV30,AWSVGGRETQY
few,TRBJ2-5,TRBV2,ASSEGQQETQY
many,TRBJ2-7,TRBV6-1,ASRDAGTLYEQY
.,TRBJ2-3,TRBV5-6,ASSWFMGPDSSTDTQY
.,TRBJ2-1,TRBV19,ASSIARTTEQF
.,TRBJ2-6,TRBV19,ASSMRGGGANVLT
few,TRBJ2-7,TRBV29-1,SAGQGTSYEQY
.,TRBJ1-5,TRBV27,ASSSQGVQHNQPQH
.,TRBJ1-2,TRBV6-1,ASSEAQSGYT
.,TRBJ2-3,TRBV6-1,ASSGGLANTQY
many,TRBJ2-1,TRBV28,ASSSGSSGSNEQF
.,TRBJ2-7,TRBV24-1,ATLGTTSYEQY
many,TRBJ2-1,TRBV7-3,ASSLGGRIGRGPRNEQF
few,TRBJ2-2,TRBV5-1,ASSLEVAGTGELF
few,TRBJ2-1,TRBV14,ASSVLGGGPLI
many,TRBJ1-1,TRBV6-1,ASSDPRGPEAF
.,TRBJ2-3,TRBV19,ASSIGDYSTDTQY
many,TRBJ2-1,TRBV19,ASSIDAPTGGSSASEQF
many,.,TRBV20-1,SASNSGPAQETQY
many,TRBJ2-3,TRBV2,ARPPGQGDTQY
many,TRBJ1-1,TRBV20-1,SALTGEDTEAF
.,TRBJ1-1,TRBV12-3/TRBV12-4,ASSLPRKTVNTEAF
many,TRBJ2-1,TRBV20-1,SRHLGYNEQF
many,TRBJ2-1,TRBV7-9,ASSLGLAGNNEQF
many,TRBJ2-7,TRBV27,ASSQIAGTSGSYEQY
many,TRBJ2-5,TRBV6-1,ASSQHRGRGETQY
.,TRBJ2-2,TRBV20-1,STRDPVVGGELF
few,TRBJ1-5,TRBV27,ASSLGYGDNQPQH
.,TRBJ1-3,TRBV27,ASSLQGLGENTIY
few,TRBJ1-1,TRBV9,ASGQGVDTEAF
many,TRBJ2-7,TRBV11-2,ASSPGRASTGEQY
many,TRBJ2-3,TRBV5-1,ASSSLAGEGTDTQY
few,TRBJ1-1,TRBV18,ASSPQRDGEAF
many,TRBJ2-3,TRBV20-1,SLTSGNTDTQY
.,TRBJ2-1,TRBV20-1,SARATYNEQF
many,TRBJ2-5,TRBV28,ASSFPDRGEETQY
many,TRBJ1-1,TRBV7-9,ASSSTVSTEAF
.,TRBJ2-1,TRBV19,ASSPQGPLNNEQF
many,TRBJ2-1,TRBV3-1,ASSQQGTYNEQF
.,TRBJ2-5,TRBV29-1,SGHYFGSRETQY
many,TRBJ2-3,TRBV12-3/TRBV12-4,ASSLDRTDTQY
few,TRBJ1-4,TRBV29-1,SAGAGPEKLF
many,TRBJ1-1,TRBV2,ASQGVTEAF